This T cell receptor (beta chain) was retrieved from a study of OX40 agonist ivuxolimab in advanced cancers. Measured with immunoSEQ multiplex PCR; TCRdb has only the in-frame clones, and not every one. The table has 99,000 or so clones, about 92% seen once. Drawing of blood for sampling happened at baseline, at cycle 4 day 1, and at cycle 7 day 1. Trimming cost V 0 bases and J 4 bases, with 14 bases left between them. The CDR3 runs 16 residues. Germline V CDR1 and CDR2: SGHRS, YFSETQ. The V gene is TRBV5-1, the J gene TRBJ2-1; D remains unclear. The sequences come from CD4+ or CD8+ T cells sorted from blood, collected in a trial of the OX40 agonist ivuxolimab. The receptor was isolated from an adult with an advanced solid tumor such as melanoma, head and neck, liver or kidney cancer. Here the CDR3 reads CASSLAPVAGYNEQFF. DNA for the CDR3: TGCGCCAGCAGCTTGGCTCCTGTTGCCGGTTACAATGAGCAGTTCTTC. Full variable domain (rest looked up from reference TRBV5-1 and TRBJ2-1): KAGVTQTPRYLIKTRGQQVTLSCSPISGHRSVSWYQQTPGQGLQFLFEYFSETQRNKGNFPGRFSGRQFSNSRSEMNVSTLELGDSALYLCASSLAPVAGYNEQFFGPGTRLTVL.